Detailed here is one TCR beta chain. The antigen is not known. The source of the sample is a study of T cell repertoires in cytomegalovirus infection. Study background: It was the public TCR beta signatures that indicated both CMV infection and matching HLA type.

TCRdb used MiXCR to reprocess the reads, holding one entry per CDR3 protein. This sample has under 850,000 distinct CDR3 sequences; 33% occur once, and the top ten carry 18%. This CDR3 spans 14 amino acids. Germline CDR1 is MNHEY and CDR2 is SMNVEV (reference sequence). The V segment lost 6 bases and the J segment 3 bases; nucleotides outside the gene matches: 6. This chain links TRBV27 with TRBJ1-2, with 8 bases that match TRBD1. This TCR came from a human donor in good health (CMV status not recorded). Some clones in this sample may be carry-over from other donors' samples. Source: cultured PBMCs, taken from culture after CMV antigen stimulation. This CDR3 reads CASRNNRGDYGYTF. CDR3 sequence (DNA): TGTGCCAGCAGAAATAACAGGGGGGACTATGGCTACACCTTC.